This TCR beta chain was recorded in a study of T cell repertoires in cytomegalovirus infection. Study-level information: From public TCR beta signatures came an indication of both CMV infection and matching HLA type.

Points on this clonotype: Its target is not known.

Germline V gene lookup returns CDR1 SNHLY and CDR2 FYNNEI. V lost 7 bases and J lost 4, with 16 bases in between. This CDR3 has 14 amino acids. TCRdb passed the reads through MiXCR, listing each CDR3 protein once. This table holds around 350,000 distinct CDR3 sequences, 15% to 20% found once. Points from the study as a whole: Across the ex vivo response, the dominant clonotypes were HLA-C-restricted CMV-specific TCR beta clonotypes. Of the TCR beta families, the public ones yielded a cumulative frequency that identified carriers of CMV plus the relevant HLA.

The sample taken for sequencing was PBMCs. This receptor was obtained from a human donor in good health (CMV status not recorded). Some clones in this sample may be carry-over from other donors' samples. The gene calls are TRBV2 and TRBJ2-5, with a possible D match to TRBD2 (5 bases). The CDR3 region has the DNA TGTGCCAGCACCGACGGGGTAATGCGAGAGACCCAGTACTTC. Amino acid sequence: CASTDGVMRETQYF.